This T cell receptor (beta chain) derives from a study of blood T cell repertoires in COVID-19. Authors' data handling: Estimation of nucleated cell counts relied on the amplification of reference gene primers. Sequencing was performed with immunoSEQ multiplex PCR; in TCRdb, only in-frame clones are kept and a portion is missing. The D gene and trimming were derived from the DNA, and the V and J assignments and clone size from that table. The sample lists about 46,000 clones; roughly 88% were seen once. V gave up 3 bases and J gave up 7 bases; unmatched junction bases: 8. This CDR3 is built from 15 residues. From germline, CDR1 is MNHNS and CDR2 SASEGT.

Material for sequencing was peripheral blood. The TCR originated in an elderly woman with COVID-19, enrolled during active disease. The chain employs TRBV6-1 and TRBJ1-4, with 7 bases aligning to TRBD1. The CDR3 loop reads CASSDTGAVSEKLFF. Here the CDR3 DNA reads TGTGCCAGCAGTGATACAGGGGCGGTCAGTGAAAAACTGTTTTTT.